Listed below are T cell receptor beta chains from one sample, sequenced in a study of OX40 agonist ivuxolimab in advanced cancers. This table comes from immunoSEQ multiplex PCR, and its TCRdb copy is limited to in-frame clones, with some not included. The sample consists of 55,000 to 70,000 clones, about 86% of them appearing once. The source was CD4+ or CD8+ T cells sorted from blood, collected in a trial of the OX40 agonist ivuxolimab. The receptor source for this set is an adult with an advanced solid tumor such as melanoma, head and neck, liver or kidney cancer. Both conserved end residues are part of each CDR3. A D gene is named only where the DNA matches it firmly. Clone size is stated in some rows and not others, as once, few, many or a class when expanded.

V gene	J gene	CDR3 length	clone size	D gene	CDR3 protein	CDR3 DNA
TRBV29-1	TRBJ1-1	13	NA	NA	CSVDTAINTEAFF	TGCAGCGTTGACACAGCAATAAACACTGAAGCTTTCTTT
TRBV2	TRBJ1-1	14	NA	TRBD1	CASRGDRENTEAFF	TGTGCCAGCAGAGGGGACAGGGAGAACACTGAAGCTTTCTTT
TRBV30	TRBJ2-5	18	NA	TRBD2	CAWRGYGTTRQYQETQYF	TGTGCCTGGAGGGGTTACGGGACTACCCGTCAGTACCAAGAGACCCAGTACTTC
TRBV15	TRBJ2-1	15	NA	TRBD1	CATSREQGAYNEQFF	TGTGCCACCAGCAGAGAACAGGGGGCTTACAATGAGCAGTTCTTC
TRBV30	TRBJ1-5	17	once	TRBD1	CAWSATRGPYSNQPQHF	TGTGCCTGGAGTGCCACCAGGGGGCCCTATAGCAATCAGCCCCAGCATTTT
TRBV19	TRBJ2-3	15	few	NA	CASSRSYTSTDTQYF	TGTGCCAGTAGTCGTTCGTATACTAGCACAGATACGCAGTATTTT
TRBV14	TRBJ1-6	14	NA	NA	CASSQESGGSPLHF	TGTGCCAGCAGCCAAGAATCGGGGGGTTCACCCCTCCACTTT
TRBV9	TRBJ2-2	16	NA	NA	CASSVNPASVAGELFF	TGTGCCAGCAGCGTGAACCCGGCTAGCGTGGCCGGGGAGCTGTTTTTT
TRBV29-1	TRBJ2-1	12	NA	NA	CSVDPSANEQFF	TGCAGCGTTGACCCAAGCGCAAATGAGCAGTTCTTC
TRBV4-1	TRBJ2-3	14	NA	NA	CASSPQRGPDTQYF	TGCGCCAGCAGCCCCCAGCGAGGCCCAGATACGCAGTATTTT
TRBV5-1	TRBJ2-1	11	NA	NA	CASSLTTEQFF	TGCGCCAGCAGCTTGACGACAGAGCAGTTCTTC
TRBV29-1	TRBJ2-3	14	NA	NA	CSVGITRKGNTQYF	TGCAGCGTTGGGATAACGAGGAAGGGAAATACGCAGTATTTT